What follows are 4 T cell receptor beta chains derived from one specimen sequenced in a study of T cells in narcolepsy (dated by TCRdb to 2016 to 2019). Library construction relied on the immunoSEQ multiplex PCR assay. TCRdb mirrors the immuneACCESS table, restricted to in-frame sequences. Some clones are absent from its copies; in checked studies, under half trace to an unresolved V gene, and the reason for the others is unknown. A total of tens of thousands of clones appear in this sample, around 85% of them only once. The ten largest make up roughly 1.7% of the sample. The sequencing sample was made of CD45RA- memory CD4+ T cells from PBMCs. The cell subset or site label here, explained by the study, means: memory T cells sorted ex vivo from peripheral blood. All receptors derive from a human donor with narcolepsy.

The rearrangement links TRBV4-1 to TRBJ2-2; a weak D match, TRBD1 (7 bases). V was pared by 3 bases and J by 5 bases, with 10 bases between. This CDR3 has 14 residues. Germline CDR1 reads MGHRA; CDR2 reads YSYEKL. Written as DNA, the CDR3 is TGCGCCAGCAGCCAGGGGGGACAGACCGGGGAGCTGTTTTTT. This encodes CASSQGGQTGELFF.

This clone was found a few times. The chain combines TRBV5-1 with TRBJ1-3, with TRBD1 identical over 7 bases. The CDR3 runs to 16 residues. The germline V gene has CDR1 SGHRS and CDR2 YFSETQ. The V and J ends lost 2 bases and 4 bases, in that order; junction bases with no gene match: 9. CDR3 loop: CASSFTGAGLGNTIYF. CDR3 DNA: TGCGCCAGCAGCTTCACAGGGGCTGGGCTCGGAAACACCATATATTTT.

A note on this clone: In the same sample, other DNA sequences code for this CDR3. The chain joins TRBV5-1 to TRBJ1-1, with D possibly TRBD1 on 6 matching bases. Germline CDR1 SGHRS, CDR2 YFSETQ. With 0 bases removed from V and 1 base from J, the gap between germline ends came to 7 bases. The CDR3 runs 14 residues. The DNA for the CDR3 is TGCGCCAGCAGCTTGGGGACAGCGAACACTGAAGCTTTCTTT. Translating gives CASSLGTANTEAFF.

The rearrangement links TRBV19 to TRBJ1-3; the D is unclear. The CDR3 consists of 15 residues. Germline loops: CDR1 LNHDA, CDR2 SQIVND (reference sequence). Trimming removed 5 bases from V and 2 bases from J, with 13 bases in between. The CDR3 bases are TGTGCCAGTAGTGAGAACAGCATACCTGGAAACACCATATATTTT. Amino acid sequence: CASSENSIPGNTIYF.